This T cell receptor (beta chain) derives from a study of cytomegalovirus exposure and HLA in healthy donors. Study-level results: Later, an analysis found that common viral pathogens appeared to be linked with several of the most significant clusters. Cytomegalovirus-associated TCR beta chains were listed, numbering approximately 150. Reports showed the classifier diagnosing cytomegalovirus status with high specificity and sensitivity. Researchers reportedly found TCR beta sequences accurately predicted most subjects' HLA-A and HLA-B alleles.

Both 60 Vbeta primers and 13 Jbeta primers went into the PCR. Profiling relied on immunoSEQ multiplex PCR, and the TCRdb table lists in-frame clones only, not all of them. The repertoire consists of around 88,000 clones, with about 74% occurring once and the leading ten covering 1.8%. Remarks on this clone: Its antigen remains unknown.

Germline values: CDR1 MNHNY, CDR2 SVGAGI (reference sequence). The CDR3 has 15 residues. After removal of 2 bases from V and 1 base from J, the junction contained 2 bases not matched to a gene. The sequenced sample consisted of PBMCs. The sequence derives from a male donor in good health and CMV-seronegative. The genes are TRBV6-6 and TRBJ2-5, with 9 bases identical to TRBD2. The CDR3 region has the DNA TGTGCCAGCAGTTACCCGACTAGCGGCCAAGAGACCCAGTACTTC. Translated: CASSYPTSGQETQYF.